One sample yielded the 26 T cell receptor beta chains listed below, sequenced in a study of blood T cell repertoires in COVID-19 (TCRdb year 2020). Preparation of the library involved the immunoSEQ multiplex PCR assay. The table comes from immuneACCESS by way of TCRdb, which keeps in-frame sequences with V and J called. Part of the clones is missing from these tables; in studies checked, under half for an unresolved V gene and the rest for unknown reasons. Recorded for this sample are about 170,000 clones; more than 85% of them occurred a single time. 5.5% to 8.5% of the sample goes to the ten largest clones. Material for sequencing was peripheral blood. These receptors all come from an elderly woman in a cohort sampled during active or convalescent COVID-19.

The rearrangement uses TRBV30 and TRBJ2-2; 8 nucleotides agree with TRBD1. The CDR3 loop spans 15 amino acids. Trimming took 3 bases from V and 6 from J; bases not matched to a gene: 9. From germline, CDR1 is GTSNPN and CDR2 SVGIG (reference sequence). DNA for the CDR3: TGTGCCTGGAGCCCTGGACAGGGATTACCCGGGGAGCTGTTTTTT. Translated: CAWSPGQGLPGELFF.

The gene calls are TRBV2 and TRBJ2-7; D is perhaps TRBD1 (6 bases). V gave up 2 bases and J gave up 3 bases, with 11 bases separating them. The CDR3 consists of 14 residues. The germline gives CDR1 SNHLY, CDR2 FYNNEI. Written as DNA, the CDR3 is TGTGCCAGCAGTGAACTTGGACAGTACTACGAGCAGTACGTC. The encoded protein is CASSELGQYYEQYV.

The V call is TRBV10-3, the J call TRBJ1-2; 8 nucleotides match TRBD1. This CDR3 has 16 amino acids. Germline CDR1 reads ENHRY; CDR2 reads SYGVKD. Germline trimming cut 0 bases from V and 4 bases from J; bases unmatched to any gene: 7. Here the CDR3 DNA reads TGTGCCATCAGTGAGTCGTCCTTCGGGACAGGCTATGGCTACACCTTC. This gives the protein CAISESSFGTGYGYTF.

This chain links TRBV24-1 with TRBJ2-7, with 13 bases aligning to TRBD2. The germline CDR1 and CDR2 sequences are KGHDR and SFDVKD. The CDR3 consists of 16 residues. The trim removed 4 bases at V and 3 bases at J, leaving 5 bases unmatched. The CDR3 here is CATSDSGLAGFYEQYV. CDR3 bases: TGTGCCACCAGTGACTCGGGACTAGCGGGATTCTACGAGCAGTACGTC.

The rearrangement uses TRBV16 and TRBJ1-5; no definite D call. The CDR3 contains 15 residues. Germline CDR1 KGHSY, CDR2 FQNENV. Trimming removed 1 base from V and 5 bases from J, with 12 bases in between. As DNA, the CDR3 is TGTGCCAGCAGCCAATGGGGAGTGTCGTATCAGCCCCAGCATTTT. It codes for CASSQWGVSYQPQHF.

The chain couples TRBV5-4 to TRBJ2-1; 7 nucleotides align to TRBD2. The junction had 16 bases not matched to a gene; V was cut back by 3 bases and J by 10 bases. Germline CDR1 and CDR2: SGHNT and YYREEE (reference sequence). This CDR3 comprises 16 residues. The CDR3 DNA sequence: TGTGCCAGCAGCTGGGGGGGAGGCGGGAGTGGGGTAGAGCAGTTCTTC. Protein sequence: CASSWGGGGSGVEQFF.

The rearrangement links TRBV5-4 to TRBJ1-1, with 8 bases lining up with TRBD1. CDR1 and CDR2 (germline): SGHNT, YYREEE (reference sequence). CDR3 length equals 16 residues. The V segment lost 4 bases and the J segment 2 bases; nucleotides outside the gene matches: 10. The DNA of the CDR3 is TGTGCCAGCAGCCCACCGGGACAGGCGACCAACACTGAAGCTTTCTTT. Protein product: CASSPPGQATNTEAFF.

V usage is TRBV7-2 and J usage is TRBJ2-2; D is unclear. This CDR3 has 13 amino acids. In germline, CDR1 is SGHTA, CDR2 FQGNSA. V lost 2 bases and J lost 2, with 3 bases in between. The CDR3 region is CASSLINTGELFF. For the CDR3, the DNA is TGTGCCAGCAGCTTAATAAACACCGGGGAGCTGTTTTTT.

This chain joins TRBV4-1 and TRBJ1-3, with 7 bases fitting TRBD1. This CDR3 has 14 residues. The germline V gene has CDR1 MGHRA and CDR2 YSYEKL. V trimming: 3 bases; J trimming: 6 bases; junction bases outside the gene matches: 5. CDR3 DNA sequence: TGCGCCAGCAGCCAGCCGGGACAGAAAAACACCATATATTTT. It codes for CASSQPGQKNTIYF.

This sequence joins TRBV2 and TRBJ1-2, with a weak D call TRBD1 (5 bases). The germline V gene encodes CDR1 SNHLY and CDR2 FYNNEI. The ends were cut back, 3 bases at V and 9 bases at J, with 23 bases in the middle. The CDR3 extends over 16 amino acids. In DNA, the CDR3 is TGTGCCAGCAGTGATGGGGGGTTGACAGTTGGGTTAAGCTACACCTTC. Translated, it gives CASSDGGLTVGLSYTF.

This chain links TRBV7-2 with TRBJ1-1; no clear D gene. The CDR3 covers 14 residues. From germline, CDR1 is SGHTA and CDR2 FQGNSA. Trimming removed 1 base at V and 10 bases at J, with 16 bases between. In nucleotides, the CDR3 is TGTGCCAGCAGCTTAGTTCAGGACCCCGAGGGAGCTTTCTTT. This translates into CASSLVQDPEGAFF.

The chain is built from TRBV19 and TRBJ1-5; no firm D call. The CDR3 runs 13 residues. Trimming stripped 8 bases from V and 3 bases from J, with 11 bases between. CDR1 and CDR2 from the germline V gene are LNHDA and SQIVND (reference sequence). CDR3 protein: CASLGRYNQPQHF. DNA of the CDR3: TGTGCCAGTCTGGGCCGGTACAATCAGCCCCAGCATTTT.

The chain links TRBV25-1 to TRBJ2-1; 13 positions agree with TRBD2. The CDR3 sequence is 15 residues long. Per the germline V gene, CDR1 is MGHDK and CDR2 is SYGVNS. Trimming cost V 4 bases and J 4 bases; bases outside gene matches: 1. The CDR3 sequence: CASSATSGGYNEQFF. The CDR3 nucleotides are TGTGCCAGCAGTGCGACTAGCGGGGGGTACAATGAGCAGTTCTTC.

V is TRBV5-8 and J is TRBJ2-5; TRBD2 agrees at 11 bases. CDR1 is SGHTS and CDR2 is YDEGEE in the germline V gene. CDR3 size: 14 residues. Germline trimming cut 3 bases from V and 4 bases from J; bases unmatched to any gene: 2. In nucleotides, the CDR3 is TGTGCCAGCAGCTCGGGACTAGCGGCAGAGACCCAGTACTTC. Encoded protein: CASSSGLAAETQYF. The whole variable domain, remainder taken from reference TRBV5-8 and TRBJ2-5, is EAGVTQSPTHLIKTRGQQATLRCSPISGHTSVYWYQQALGLGLQFLLWYDEGEERNRGNFPPRFSGRQFPNYSSELNVNALELEDSALYLCASSSGLAAETQYFGPGTRLLVL.

This chain links TRBV5-1 with TRBJ2-7; 10 positions match TRBD2. The V gene end was trimmed by 0 bases and the J gene end by 4 bases; junction bases not matched to a gene: 7. The CDR3 has 16 amino acids. Germline assignment: CDR1 SGHRS and CDR2 YFSETQ. The CDR3 sequence is CASSLAAAGGPYEQYF. DNA for the CDR3: TGCGCCAGCAGCTTGGCAGCAGCGGGGGGGCCGTACGAGCAGTACTTC. Together with reference TRBV5-1 and TRBJ2-7, the CDR3 gives the full variable domain: KAGVTQTPRYLIKTRGQQVTLSCSPISGHRSVSWYQQTPGQGLQFLFEYFSETQRNKGNFPGRFSGRQFSNSRSEMNVSTLELGDSALYLCASSLAAAGGPYEQYFGPGTRLTVT.

The chain recombines TRBV5-1 with TRBJ1-6; no firm D call. V lost 4 bases and J lost 10, with 15 bases in between. This CDR3 is 14 amino acids long. From germline, CDR1 is SGHRS and CDR2 YFSETQ. CDR3 nucleotides: TGCGCCAGCAGCGGGCTCGGGGTTGAGTCACCCCTCCACTTT. As protein: CASSGLGVESPLHF.

The chain joins TRBV3-1 (or the pseudogene TRBV3-2) to TRBJ1-5, with D possibly TRBD1 on 5 matching bases. Trimming pared 6 bases from V and 0 bases from J, leaving 18 bases between. There are 17 residues in the CDR3. CDR1 and CDR2 (germline): LGHDT, YNNKEL (reference sequence). CDR3 loop: CASSLSGTRYSNQPQHF. CDR3 bases: TGTGCCAGCAGTCTATCCGGGACTCGATATAGCAATCAGCCCCAGCATTTT.

This chain uses TRBV7-9 with TRBJ2-5; unclear D gene. The ends were cut back, 5 bases at V and 4 bases at J, with 5 bases in the middle. The CDR3 spans 11 residues. CDR1 and CDR2 from the germline V gene are SEHNR and FQNEAQ (reference sequence). The CDR3 DNA sequence: TGTGCCAGCAGCACTGTAGAGACCCAGTACTTC. It is translated as CASSTVETQYF.

CDR3 bases: TGTGCCAGCAGTTACGTGACAGGAAGTCAGCCCCAGCATTTT. Amino acids: CASSYVTGSQPQHF. The J gene is TRBJ1-5, the V gene TRBV6-2 or TRBV6-3; maybe TRBD1 (6 bases). The germline V gene has CDR1 MNHEY and CDR2 SVGEGT. This CDR3 is 14 amino acids long. Deletions cut 2 bases from V and 6 bases from J, with 11 bases between.

The genes are TRBV18 and TRBJ2-5; 7 nucleotides agree with TRBD1. Germline CDR1 KGHSH, CDR2 LQKENI. The CDR3 spans 15 residues. The V segment lost 5 bases and the J segment 5 bases; nucleotides outside the gene matches: 11. The CDR3 DNA reads TGTGCCAGCTCATTTTATCAGGGGGTCGAGGAGACCCAGTACTTC. Translated, it gives CASSFYQGVEETQYF.

The chain recombines TRBV12-3 or TRBV12-4 with TRBJ1-2; TRBD1 is a possible D gene (6 bases). V lost 2 bases and J lost 6, with 10 bases in between. CDR3 length equals 13 residues. CDR3 protein: CASSLNRVNGYTF. CDR3 DNA: TGTGCCAGCAGTTTAAACAGGGTAAATGGCTACACCTTC.

The V gene is TRBV21-1, the J gene TRBJ2-7; the table calls TRBD2, which could not be checked here. TRBV21-1 is deemed a pseudogene. This CDR3 is built from 15 residues. The CDR3 is CASSKGERGLYEQYF. CDR3 sequence (DNA): TGTGCCAGCAGCAAAGGGGAGCGGGGGTTATACGAGCAGTACTTC.

V is TRBV11-2 and J is TRBJ2-3, with 8 bases matching TRBD1. Germline assignment: CDR1 SGHAT and CDR2 FQNNGV. V lost 7 bases to trimming and J lost 0 bases; unmatched junction nucleotides: 3. The CDR3 is made up of 14 amino acids. This CDR3 reads CASTRTGSTDTQYF. CDR3 coding DNA: TGTGCCAGCACCCGGACAGGGAGCACAGATACGCAGTATTTT. The full variable domain, with the rest looked up from reference TRBV11-2 and TRBJ2-3, is EAGVAQSPRYKIIEKRQSVAFWCNPISGHATLYWYQQILGQGPKLLIQFQNNGVVDDSQLPKDRFSAERLKGVDSTLKIQPAKLEDSAVYLCASTRTGSTDTQYFGPGTRLTVL.

The gene calls are TRBV5-1 and TRBJ1-5; tentative D call: TRBD1 (6 bases). V was shortened by 0 bases and J by 6 bases, with 13 bases between the two germline ends. Germline V lookup: CDR1 SGHRS, CDR2 YFSETQ. The CDR3 totals 15 residues. In DNA form, the CDR3 reads TGCGCCAGCAGCTTGGGTCCAGGGGACGGTCAGCCCCAGCATTTT. Its translation is CASSLGPGDGQPQHF.

The chain recombines TRBV7-9 with TRBJ1-2; D is unclear. The CDR3 runs 14 residues. Deletions cut 6 bases from V and 4 bases from J, with 15 bases between. CDR1 and CDR2 (germline): SEHNR, FQNEAQ (reference sequence). CDR3 sequence reads: CASSRNADLYGYTF. The CDR3 DNA reads as TGTGCCAGCAGTAGAAATGCGGATCTCTATGGCTACACCTTC.

The chain couples TRBV3-1 (or the pseudogene TRBV3-2) to TRBJ2-3; 10 bases line up with TRBD2. This CDR3 comprises 15 residues. Germline assignment: CDR1 LGHDT and CDR2 YNNKEL (reference sequence). Trimming took 4 bases from V and 6 from J; bases not matched to a gene: 7. DNA of the CDR3: TGTGCCAGCAGCCTCCGTAGCGGGGGGCGGGATACGCAGTATTTT. It encodes CASSLRSGGRDTQYF.